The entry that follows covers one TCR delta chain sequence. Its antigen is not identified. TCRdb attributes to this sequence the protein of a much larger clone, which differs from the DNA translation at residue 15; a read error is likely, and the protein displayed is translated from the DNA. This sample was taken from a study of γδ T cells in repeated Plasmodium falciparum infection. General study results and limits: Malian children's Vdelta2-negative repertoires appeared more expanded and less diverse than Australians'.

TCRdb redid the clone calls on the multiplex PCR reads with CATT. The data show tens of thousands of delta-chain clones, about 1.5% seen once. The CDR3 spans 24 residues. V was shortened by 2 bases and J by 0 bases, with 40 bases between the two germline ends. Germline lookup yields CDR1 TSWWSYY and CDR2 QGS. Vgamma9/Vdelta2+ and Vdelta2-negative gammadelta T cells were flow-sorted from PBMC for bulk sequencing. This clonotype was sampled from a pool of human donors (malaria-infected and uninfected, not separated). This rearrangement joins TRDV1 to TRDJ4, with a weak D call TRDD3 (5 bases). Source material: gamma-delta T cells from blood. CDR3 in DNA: TGTGCTCTTGGGGAAAGGCCGCCGGGGGTTTCCCCGAGGGTACACACCGGGTTCTCCAGACCCCTGATCTTT. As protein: CALGERPPGVSPRVHTGFSRPLIF.